This T cell receptor beta chain is drawn from a study of T cell changes during pregnancy in multiple sclerosis. The CDR3 totals 15 residues. The germline gives CDR1 ENHRY, CDR2 SYGVKD. V was clipped by 3 bases and J by 2 bases; unmatched bases: 3. Sequenced by immunoSEQ multiplex PCR; TCRdb stores in-frame clones only, minus some. The table lists over 85,000 clones, 90% of them singletons. The sequenced sample was peripheral blood, obtained in the second trimester of pregnancy. The J gene is TRBJ1-1, the V gene TRBV10-3, with 10 bases lining up with TRBD1. The sequence derives from a female donor in good health, enrolled as a control in a pregnancy study. CDR3 in DNA: TGTGCCATCAGTGAAGGGGACAGGGGTAACACTGAAGCTTTCTTT. Translation gives CAISEGDRGNTEAFF.